Shown below are 8 T cell receptor beta chains from a single sample sequenced in a study of beta chain features in type 1 diabetes. The sequenced template was cDNA made from the entire isolated RNA. Produced via immunoSEQ multiplex PCR; TCRdb's table is partial and in-frame only. The sample has around 500,000 clones, roughly 31% seen once; the top ten hold 0.065%. Sequenced material: naive CD4+ T cells from blood. The source is a man aged 18-30 years in good health.

This chain joins TRBV4-2 and TRBJ1-1; D is possibly TRBD1 (5 bases). Trimming cost V 8 bases and J 1 base, with 14 bases left between them. The CDR3 runs to 14 residues. Germline values: CDR1 LGHNA, CDR2 YNFKEQ. CDR3: CASATPGANTEAFF. In DNA form, the CDR3 reads TGTGCCAGCGCAACGCCCGGGGCGAACACTGAAGCTTTCTTT.

This chain uses TRBV27 with TRBJ2-3, with 13 bases that match TRBD2. The CDR3 runs to 19 residues. Per germline, CDR1 MNHEY and CDR2 SMNVEV (reference sequence). The ends lost 4 bases at V and 1 base at J; junction bases unmatched: 11. The DNA of the CDR3 is TGTGCCAGCAGTTCGGTCTACACAGGACTAGCGGGAGGCACAGATACGCAGTATTTT. Its translation is CASSSVYTGLAGGTDTQYF.

V and J are TRBV6-6 and TRBJ2-7, with unresolved D. Trimming stripped 7 bases from V and 0 bases from J, with 13 bases between. This CDR3 has 14 residues. The germline gives CDR1 MNHNY, CDR2 SVGAGI (reference sequence). CDR3 sequence: CASNQVHSSYEQYF. The CDR3 DNA reads as TGTGCCAGCAACCAGGTACACAGCTCCTACGAGCAGTACTTC.

The V and J genes are TRBV20-1 and TRBJ2-3; D gene unclear. The CDR3 contains 11 residues. Germline values: CDR1 DFQATT, CDR2 SNEGSKA (reference sequence). The V end was cut by 3 bases, the J end by 2 bases, with 3 bases between. The DNA of the CDR3 is TGCAGTGCTAGCGCCACAGATACGCAGTATTTT. Its protein is CSASATDTQYF.

The genes are TRBV5-4 and TRBJ2-1, with TRBD2 matching 7 bases. Germline loops: CDR1 SGHNT, CDR2 YYREEE (reference sequence). After removal of 5 bases from V and 0 bases from J, the junction contained 5 bases not matched to a gene. The CDR3 is made up of 15 amino acids. The CDR3 DNA reads as TGTGCCAGCAGTTCTAGCGGAGACTCCTACAATGAGCAGTTCTTC. As protein: CASSSSGDSYNEQFF. Full variable domain (missing parts from reference TRBV5-4 and TRBJ2-1): ETGVTQSPTHLIKTRGQQVTLRCSSQSGHNTVSWYQQALGQGPQFIFQYYREEENGRGNFPPRFSGLQFPNYSSELNVNALELDDSALYLCASSSSGDSYNEQFFGPGTRLTVL.

The CDR3 sequence: CSAQGLEPDTQYF. DNA of the CDR3: TGCAGCGCCCAGGGGTTGGAGCCAGATACGCAGTATTTT. This sequence joins TRBV29-1 and TRBJ2-3; maybe TRBD1 (6 bases). CDR1 SQVTM and CDR2 ANQGSEA come from the germline V gene. CDR3 length: 13 residues. Trimming cost V 7 bases and J 4 bases, with 15 bases left between them.

This chain joins TRBV29-1 and TRBJ2-4; D unclear. CDR1 SQVTM and CDR2 ANQGSEA come from the germline V gene. This CDR3 is 14 amino acids long. The V gene lost 7 bases and the J gene lost 7 bases, with 20 bases spanning the gap. The CDR3 nucleotides are TGCAGCGCTGGCTTCGGCCAGCAAGGGAACATTCAGTACTTC. This codes for CSAGFGQQGNIQYF.

The chain links TRBV5-4 to TRBJ2-3, with TRBD2 as a possible D gene (6 bases). This CDR3 region has 19 residues. With 3 bases removed from V and 0 bases from J, the gap between germline ends came to 23 bases. Germline values: CDR1 SGHNT, CDR2 YYREEE (reference sequence). In DNA form, the CDR3 reads TGTGCCAGCAGCTGGCAGGCGGGGCCGCGATCTGCTAGCACAGATACGCAGTATTTT. Its protein is CASSWQAGPRSASTDTQYF.